This T cell receptor beta chain was retrieved from a study of cytomegalovirus exposure and HLA in healthy donors (dated by TCRdb to 2016 to 2017). As for the study more broadly: An earlier analysis of approximately 640 of the donors reported roughly 270 Gb of sequence data and 100 million to 130 million unique TCR beta sequences from roughly 200 million T cells. About 280 gigabases of sequencing data and around 85 million unique TCR sequences made up an early release that covered about 640 HLA-typed donors. The genetic ancestry cluster associated with self-reported Caucasian donors included over 65% of the 300 to 450 genotyped donors. The aim of the study was to test whether cataloging public T cell receptors could identify signatures of past pathogen exposure. The study profiled the T cell repertoires of approximately 700 subjects by immunosequencing and related them to cytomegalovirus serostatus. Along with the 666-subject first cohort, a separate validation cohort of over a hundred different subjects was used. The study combined high-throughput TCR immunosequencing, statistical association of individual TCRs with disease status, and machine learning to predict cytomegalovirus infection status. In a later analysis, previously published TCR beta repertoires from 666 donors were re-analyzed and high-resolution HLA genotyping was added so that TCR occurrence patterns could be studied. Rather than drawing on any new phenotypic data, the later analysis identified candidate immune exposures from TCR beta sequences and the way those sequences occurred across donors. An earlier analysis of 500 to 750 of the donors applied high-throughput TCR beta sequencing to assess whether each TCR beta V gene segment acted as functional or pseudogenic. Donor age, sex, ethnicity and CMV serostatus were compiled together with the repertoire data. Genome-wide SNP genotypes for about three fifths of the 666 donors were used in a later genetic analysis, which treated that subset as a discovery cohort. Every repertoire in the discovery cohort had been generated on one and the same sequencing platform. HLA typing covered class I and class II loci at four-digit resolution. Typing coverage varied by locus: about 629-640 donors for A, B, C, DRB1 and DQB1; 522 for DQA1; more than 600 for DPA1; roughly 450 for DPB1. About five DR-DQ haplotypes were treated as single units for association and clustering because of strong linkage in the cohort. Among about 390 genotyped donors of the cohort, an average of about 240,000 unique TCR beta nucleotide sequences were sequenced per donor, around 20% of them non-productive. Summary of the overall study and its limitations: Several of the top co-occurrence clusters appeared to be linked to parvovirus B19, influenza, CMV and Epstein-Barr virus, according to a later analysis. The authors suggested that the approach could potentially be generalized to other disease states and immunological phenotypes. HLA typing was unavailable for some donors at each locus, so association tests used only the typed subset. Only TCR beta chains were sequenced in this cohort, and the absence of alpha or paired-chain data limited detectable features. When HLA alleles, especially DR and DQ, strongly co-occurred, TCR associations were difficult to assign to individual alleles. In an earlier analysis of approximately 590 of the donors, most TCR beta V segments appeared in productive rearrangements about 87% or about 30% of the time, broadly matching IMGT annotations. Three of the identified cytomegalovirus-associated TCR beta chains were confirmed in vitro to be specific for cytomegalovirus antigens. Compared with equally common non-associated chains, HLA-associated TCR beta chains in a later analysis were more clonally expanded and had lower generation probabilities. Sequencing depth was assumed to be roughly uniform across donors in the presence/absence analyses, though that assumption may not hold. A later analysis found that most CMV-associated TCR beta chains appeared HLA-restricted, with HLA associations seemingly driven largely by CMV exposure. The study listed 164 TCR beta chains as associated with cytomegalovirus. In a later genetic analysis, a missense DCLRE1C variant was associated with V-gene and J-gene trimming of TCR beta chains, and the association was replicated in an independent cohort. For the cohort, immune exposure information was limited to CMV serostatus. The sequencing pipeline was judged likely to have produced a cluster of highly shared sequence variants as a technical artifact. Cytomegalovirus status was reported to be diagnosed by the classifier with high specificity and sensitivity in both the original and validation cohorts. Most TCR sequences were observed very rarely across donors, whereas some public TCRs were present in many individuals. A further reported finding was that TCR beta sequences accurately predicted the HLA-A and HLA-B alleles for most subjects in the first cohort. The 87-base-pair reads could not distinguish some IMGT-functional V segments, including TRBV6-2 and TRBV6-3, so those segments were excluded. Because counts were too low, about 18 rarely observed V segments, including chromosome 9 orphons, were excluded from the earlier analysis of roughly 580 of the donors. Correlated functional status among segregating V segments might be attributable to linkage disequilibrium, but an unknown experimental factor could not be ruled out. In a later analysis, TCR association rates were found to vary across HLA loci, with the most associated TCRs seen for DRB1 alleles and the fewest for HLA-C alleles. In a later genetic analysis, fewer N-insertions in productive TCRs were reported among donors in an Asian-associated ancestry cluster than the approximately 710-donor mean. A later analysis associated 17,000 or so TCR beta sequences with specific HLA alleles at a false discovery rate of 0.05.

Libraries were prepared through the immunoSEQ multiplex PCR assay. A mixture of 60 forward primers for TCR Vbeta segments and 13 reverse primers for TCR Jbeta segments was used in the multiplex PCR. The CDR3 region of rearranged TCR beta genes was amplified from genomic DNA by a multiplex PCR assay. The Illumina HiSeq System was used to sequence the amplified TCR beta libraries as 87-base-pair reads. Processing in the source paper ran as follows. Across the roughly 700 repertoires, a later analysis counted approximately 83 million unique TCR beta chains, some 11 million of which were shared by at least two donors. To remove PCR and sequencing errors, raw reads were error-corrected and collapsed into unique sequences using a nearest-neighbor algorithm that merged closely related sequences. Alignment of CDR3 sequences to IMGT reference sequences was used to assign V, D and J gene segments. For a sequence to be retained, at least a six-nucleotide match to both a V gene segment and a J gene segment was required. A rearrangement was called productive if the CDR3 had no stop codons and remained in frame with V and J, and every other rearrangement was called non-productive. Following IMGT convention, CDR3 was defined as the stretch from the second conserved V-encoded cysteine to the conserved J-encoded phenylalanine. In an earlier analysis of some 550 of the donors, sequences lacking an unambiguous match to a single V gene segment were excluded. An earlier analysis of fewer than 750 of the donors called V segments functional above 56.7% productive rearrangements and segregating when the between-donor standard deviation exceeded 5%. A statistical classification framework was developed to diagnose cytomegalovirus status using the catalog of TCR beta chain sequences. In a later analysis, TCR nucleotide sequences were compared against IMGT/GENE-DB human TR gene sequences so that V and J genes could be assigned. A later analysis assigned CDR3 sequences and most-parsimonious VDJ recombination scenarios with the TCRdist pipeline. In a later analysis, every TCR beta chain was defined by the combination of its CDR3 amino acid sequence and its V-gene family, and reads without a unique V-gene family were dropped. A later analysis removed over 500 highly shared, low-generation-probability nucleotide sequences to deal with suspected cross-contamination and a sequencing artifact. A later analysis calculated a clonal expansion index for each public chain from normalized within-repertoire ranks of inferred template counts. A later analysis computed generation probabilities with a VDJ recombination model fitted to out-of-frame rearrangements, and checked the results against IGoR. Hypergeometric tests were used in a later analysis to score TCR-TCR, TCR-HLA and TCR-CMV co-occurrence, with a repertoire-size bias correction applied to the TCR pairs. False discovery rates were estimated in a later analysis by permuting HLA or CMV assignments 20 times. In a later analysis, co-occurring TCRs were grouped using DBSCAN, and TCRdist sequence similarity was added for clustering within HLA-allele-positive subsets. For co-occurrence clustering, repertoires with fewer than 30,000 or more than 120,000 public chains were excluded, along with five or six repertoires with anomalous nucleotide sharing. TCRdb stores this immuneACCESS table with in-frame sequences only. Part of the clones is absent; in the studies checked, under half of the shortfall reflects unresolved V genes, and no reason is known for the rest. V, J and clone size were drawn from that table, and D and trimming were deduced from the DNA. Within this sample are 180,000 or so clones, with about 80% of them counted one time only. 1.5% to 2% of the sample comes from the top ten.

CDR1 and CDR2 are read off the germline V gene as SGHRS and YFSETQ. After removal of 4 bases from V and 3 bases from J, the junction retains 4 bases not matched to a gene. Counted from cysteine to phenylalanine, this CDR3 has 15 amino acids. The sequence is cut down to CDR3 DNA, 45 bases in frame from base 1. The cohort was made up of approximately 700 healthy bone marrow donors. At the time of sampling, all cohort members were nominally healthy, though unrecorded immune exposures were likely present. The donor tested CMV seronegative and was one of the 352 seronegative cohort members. A peripheral blood sample was provided by each donor, and peripheral blood mononuclear cells were used for TCR beta sequencing. Genomic DNA extraction from the blood cell samples was performed with the Qiagen DNeasy Blood Extraction Kit. Of note for this clone: No cognate antigen has been identified for it. The input lacks base qualities; no much larger clone sits a single base away.

The receptor was derived from a woman in her twenties or thirties in good health and CMV-seronegative. Specimen: PBMCs. The chain links TRBV5-1 with TRBJ2-1, with 10 bases in between that match TRBD1. In nucleotides, the sequence is TGCGCCAGCAGCCCGGACAGGGGGATCTACAATGAGCAGTTCTTC. It translates as CASSPDRGIYNEQFF.